The 23 T cell receptor beta chains below were found in one sample sequenced in a study of blood T cell repertoires in COVID-19. Measured with immunoSEQ multiplex PCR; TCRdb has only the in-frame clones, and not every one. The table lists around 180,000 clones, around 87% of them singletons. The material sequenced was peripheral blood. Receptors originate from a man aged 40-49 years with active or convalescent COVID-19.

This clone occurred once. This chain uses TRBV28 with TRBJ1-2; 7 bases are shared with TRBD1. Trimming cost V 8 bases and J 4 bases; bases outside gene matches: 7. Germline V gene data show CDR1 as MDHEN and CDR2 as SYDVKM. This CDR3 contains 13 residues. DNA for the CDR3: TGTGCCAGCGCGCTCGGGACAGTCTATGGCTACACCTTC. Translating it yields CASALGTVYGYTF.

V usage is TRBV4-1 and J usage is TRBJ1-4; maybe TRBD1 (5 bases). Trimming took off 0 bases at V and 0 bases at J, with 14 bases between the two ends. Per germline, CDR1 MGHRA and CDR2 YSYEKL. This CDR3 is built from 18 residues. The CDR3 DNA sequence: TGCGCCAGCAGCCAAGATTCCGGCAGGGTAGCAACTAATGAAAAACTGTTTTTT. Translating it yields CASSQDSGRVATNEKLFF.

The J gene is TRBJ1-6, the V gene TRBV7-6; TRBD1 matches at 9 bases. Germline V gene lookup returns CDR1 SGHVS and CDR2 FNYEAQ. This CDR3 comprises 16 residues. J lost 7 bases, V lost 6 bases, and 10 bases had no gene match. The CDR3: CASSRSVQGANSPLHF. As DNA, the CDR3 is TGTGCCAGCAGTCGAAGCGTACAGGGGGCCAATTCACCCCTCCACTTT.

This clone was detected only a few times. The J gene is TRBJ1-1, the V gene TRBV5-4; D might be TRBD1 (5 bases). Germline V gene lookup returns CDR1 SGHNT and CDR2 YYREEE (reference sequence). This CDR3 has 14 amino acids. V lost 4 bases to trimming and J lost 4 bases, with 14 bases between them. The CDR3 sequence is CASSPGTLGTEAFF. The CDR3 DNA reads TGTGCCAGCAGCCCCGGGACTCTGGGCACTGAAGCTTTCTTT.

This clone was counted once. The V call is TRBV30, the J call TRBJ2-3; D ambiguous. The germline V gene has CDR1 GTSNPN and CDR2 SVGIG (reference sequence). The CDR3 runs 12 residues. The V end lost 7 bases, the J end lost 6 bases, and 14 bases lay between the germline ends. CDR3 residues: CAFRYSRDTQYF. CDR3 coding DNA: TGTGCCTTCCGGTATTCTAGGGATACGCAGTATTTT.

The chain combines TRBV4-1 with TRBJ1-2; no reliable D call. Trimming pared 1 base from V and 1 base from J, leaving 7 bases between. Germline values: CDR1 MGHRA, CDR2 YSYEKL. CDR3 size: 14 residues. The CDR3 spells CASSQGQFNYGYTF. The DNA for the CDR3 is TGCGCCAGCAGCCAAGGTCAATTTAACTATGGCTACACCTTC.

The chain uses TRBV3-1 (or the pseudogene TRBV3-2) and TRBJ1-1; D remains ambiguous. The germline CDR1 and CDR2 sequences are LGHDT and YNNKEL (reference sequence). Trimming cost V 0 bases and J 1 base, with 12 bases left between them. The CDR3 has 16 amino acids. The CDR3, as DNA: TGTGCCAGCAGCCAAGATTTAGCGATACGGAACACTGAAGCTTTCTTT. Its protein product is CASSQDLAIRNTEAFF.

This sequence joins TRBV5-6 and TRBJ1-2; D remains unclear. V was cut by 7 bases and J by 2 bases, with 12 bases left in between. The V gene's germline CDR1 is SGHDT and CDR2 YYEEEE. The CDR3 runs to 13 residues. The DNA for the CDR3 is TGTGCCAGCTTGCCCTCTAAAAACTATGGCTACACCTTC. Its translation: CASLPSKNYGYTF.

The chain joins TRBV4-1 to TRBJ1-5; D is perhaps TRBD1 (5 bases). The germline gives CDR1 MGHRA, CDR2 YSYEKL. This CDR3 region has 17 residues. Trimming shortened V by 4 bases and J by 6 bases, and 22 bases separated the two germline ends. CDR3 loop: CASSPTLVQGGGQPQHF. The CDR3 DNA follows: TGCGCCAGCAGCCCTACCCTGGTGCAGGGTGGCGGTCAGCCCCAGCATTTT.

This clone has just a few counts. The gene calls are TRBV5-1 and TRBJ2-1; 13 positions agree with TRBD2. The CDR3 is made up of 16 amino acids. The J segment lost 2 bases and the V segment lost 4 bases, leaving 3 bases of the junction unmatched. Germline values: CDR1 SGHRS, CDR2 YFSETQ. DNA for the CDR3: TGCGCCAGCAGCATCGGGACTAGCGGGGCCTACAATGAGCAGTTCTTC. Residues: CASSIGTSGAYNEQFF. Supplemented by reference TRBV5-1 and TRBJ2-1, the full variable domain reads KAGVTQTPRYLIKTRGQQVTLSCSPISGHRSVSWYQQTPGQGLQFLFEYFSETQRNKGNFPGRFSGRQFSNSRSEMNVSTLELGDSALYLCASSIGTSGAYNEQFFGPGTRLTVL.

The chain combines TRBV7-9 with TRBJ2-1, with 7 bases that match TRBD1. The germline gives CDR1 SEHNR, CDR2 FQNEAQ (reference sequence). The CDR3 has 13 residues. Germline trimming cut 7 bases from V and 6 bases from J; bases unmatched to any gene: 6. The CDR3 region is CASNSAGGNEQFF. CDR3 nucleotide sequence: TGTGCCAGCAACTCGGCAGGGGGCAATGAGCAGTTCTTC.

This chain links TRBV18 with TRBJ2-5; 7 bases match TRBD2. V shed 4 bases, J shed 5 bases, and the junction held 7 bases outside the gene matches. The CDR3 length is 14 residues. Germline CDR1 reads KGHSH; CDR2 reads LQKENI. The CDR3 sequence: CASSLRTSTETQYF. The CDR3 nucleotides read TGTGCCAGCTCACTAAGGACTAGTACGGAGACCCAGTACTTC.

For the CDR3, the DNA is TGTGCCAGCAGTTTGAAGGGGTTCGCTGAAGCTTTCTTT. Translation gives CASSLKGFAEAFF. V gene TRBV27 combines with J gene TRBJ1-1; D might be TRBD1 (5 bases). Between the trimmed V and J ends, which lost 3 bases and 6 bases, there was a span of 11 bases. The CDR3 totals 13 residues. Germline V gene sequence: CDR1 MNHEY, CDR2 SMNVEV (reference sequence).

This clone came up a few times. The chain employs TRBV7-8 and TRBJ2-7; TRBD2 aligns across 8 bases. This CDR3 comprises 15 residues. Looked up from germline, CDR1 is SGHVS and CDR2 is FQNEAQ. V was pared by 4 bases and J by 0 bases, with 5 bases of the junction left unmatched. The CDR3 loop is CASSWRGARSYEQYF. DNA for the CDR3: TGTGCCAGCAGCTGGCGGGGGGCCCGCTCCTACGAGCAGTACTTC.

This chain connects TRBV27 to TRBJ1-1; D gene unclear. Germline lookup yields CDR1 MNHEY and CDR2 SMNVEV (reference sequence). V was clipped by 6 bases and J by 1 base, with 15 bases between them. The CDR3 has 15 amino acids. The CDR3 region has the DNA TGTGCCAGCAGCTCGAGTACGTCGTCGAACACTGAAGCTTTCTTT. It encodes CASSSSTSSNTEAFF.

J is TRBJ2-6 and V is TRBV7-9, with TRBD1 identical over 8 bases. This CDR3 is 16 amino acids long. With V trimmed by 0 bases and J by 2 bases, 0 bases remained unmatched. From germline, CDR1 is SEHNR and CDR2 FQNEAQ (reference sequence). CDR3 amino acids: CASSLARGPGANVLTF. As DNA, the CDR3 is TGTGCCAGCAGCTTAGCCAGGGGGCCTGGGGCCAACGTCCTGACTTTC.

The chain recombines TRBV6-5 with TRBJ1-5; D is uncertain. The V end lost 7 bases, the J end lost 3 bases, and 10 bases lay between the germline ends. The V gene's germline CDR1 is MNHEY and CDR2 SVGAGI. There are 13 residues in the CDR3. CDR3 sequence (DNA): TGTGCCAGCATGTCCGGTCCCAATCAGCCCCAGCATTTT. It is translated as CASMSGPNQPQHF.

This clone was seen a few times. This chain joins TRBV2 and TRBJ1-2; 8 bases line up with TRBD1. The CDR3 runs 15 residues. Germline V gives CDR1 SNHLY, CDR2 FYNNEI. The V gene end was trimmed by 2 bases and the J gene end by 6 bases; junction bases not matched to a gene: 8. This chain's CDR3 is CASSESRAGGNGYTF. The CDR3 coding sequence is TGTGCCAGCAGTGAAAGTAGGGCAGGGGGCAATGGCTACACCTTC.

This chain uses TRBV10-1 with TRBJ2-3, with a weak D call TRBD2 (5 bases). The CDR3 consists of 13 residues. The germline V and J ends were trimmed by 0 bases and 6 bases, with 7 bases remaining between them. CDR1 and CDR2 from the germline V gene are WNHNN and SYGVQD (reference sequence). The CDR3 sequence is CASSESTKDTQYF. The CDR3 DNA reads TGCGCCAGCAGTGAGTCGACTAAGGATACGCAGTATTTT.

V gene TRBV7-9 combines with J gene TRBJ2-1; maybe TRBD2 (6 bases). V lost 3 bases and J 0 bases, leaving 15 bases between the germline ends. Looked up from germline, CDR1 is SEHNR and CDR2 is FQNEAQ (reference sequence). The CDR3 covers 17 residues. In nucleotides, the CDR3 is TGTGCCAGCAGCTTGGGGGGTCTGGCCAGCTCCTACAATGAGCAGTTCTTC. Translated: CASSLGGLASSYNEQFF.

Here the CDR3 reads CASTLTFYNEPQFF. CDR3 nucleotide sequence: TGTGCCAGCACCCTGACATTCTACAATGAGCCGCAGTTCTTC. This chain joins TRBV7-2 and TRBJ2-1; D is unresolved. The CDR3 extends over 14 amino acids. Germline loops: CDR1 SGHTA, CDR2 FQGNSA. Trimming stripped 7 bases from V and 12 bases from J, with 22 bases between.

This chain connects TRBV11-2 to TRBJ2-7; D perhaps matches TRBD1 (5 bases). V shed 1 base and J shed 1 base, with 14 bases lying between them. The length of the CDR3 is 16 residues. In germline, CDR1 is SGHAT, CDR2 FQNNGV. The chain's CDR3 is CASSLAAGPYSYEQYF. CDR3 DNA: TGTGCCAGCAGCTTAGCAGCAGGGCCCTATTCCTACGAGCAGTACTTC. The complete variable domain, with remaining parts taken from reference TRBV11-2 and TRBJ2-7, reads EAGVAQSPRYKIIEKRQSVAFWCNPISGHATLYWYQQILGQGPKLLIQFQNNGVVDDSQLPKDRFSAERLKGVDSTLKIQPAKLEDSAVYLCASSLAAGPYSYEQYFGPGTRLTVT.

This chain links TRBV9 with TRBJ1-1; the D gene is possibly TRBD1 (5 bases). Germline loops: CDR1 SGDLS, CDR2 YYNGEE. CDR3 length: 13 amino acids. V was clipped by 8 bases and J by 4 bases, with 15 bases between them. CDR3 DNA: TGTGCCAGTTCACTACACCAGGGCACTGAAGCTTTCTTT. The encoded protein is CASSLHQGTEAFF.